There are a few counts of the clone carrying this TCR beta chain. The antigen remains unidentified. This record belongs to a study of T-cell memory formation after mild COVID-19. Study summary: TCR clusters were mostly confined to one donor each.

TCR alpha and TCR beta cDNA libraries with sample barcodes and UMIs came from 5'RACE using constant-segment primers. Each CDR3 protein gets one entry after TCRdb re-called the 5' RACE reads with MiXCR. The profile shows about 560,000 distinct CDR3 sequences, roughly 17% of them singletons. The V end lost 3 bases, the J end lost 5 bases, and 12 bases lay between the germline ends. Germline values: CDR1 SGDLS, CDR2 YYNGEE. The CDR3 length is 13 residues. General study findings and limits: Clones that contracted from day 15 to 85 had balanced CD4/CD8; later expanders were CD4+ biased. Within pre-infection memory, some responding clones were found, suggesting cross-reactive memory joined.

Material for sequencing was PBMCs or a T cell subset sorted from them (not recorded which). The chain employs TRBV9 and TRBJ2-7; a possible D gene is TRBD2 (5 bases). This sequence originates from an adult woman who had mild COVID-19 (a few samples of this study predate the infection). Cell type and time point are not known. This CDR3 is CASSATRSDEQYF. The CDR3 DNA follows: TGTGCCAGCAGCGCTACTAGGAGCGACGAGCAGTACTTC.